This TCR beta chain was observed in a study of cytomegalovirus exposure and HLA in healthy donors. General observations from the study: A prior analysis recorded that most TCR beta V segments were productive about 90% or about 30% of the time. Reportedly, fewer N-insertions than the 666-donor mean appeared in an Asian-associated ancestry cluster in a later analysis. High specificity and sensitivity for cytomegalovirus status were reported for the classifier.

CDR3 size: 14 residues. CDR1 and CDR2 (germline): MGHDK, SYGVNS. The V end lost 5 bases, the J end lost 7 bases, and 15 bases lay between the germline ends. With regard to this clone: As yet, its antigen is unknown.

Primers for the PCR totalled 60 Vbeta and 13 Jbeta. Assay used: immunoSEQ multiplex PCR; TCRdb lists only in-frame clones, some missing. Listed are some 76,000 clones; around 5% falls within the top ten. Sequences were obtained from PBMCs. The sequence derives from a man aged 35 to 55 in good health and CMV-seronegative. V and J are TRBV25-1 and TRBJ2-1; D perhaps matches TRBD2 (6 bases). The CDR3 DNA follows: TGTGCCAGCAGTTACCCCGCTAGCGCTAATGAGCAGTTCTTC. It codes for CASSYPASANEQFF.